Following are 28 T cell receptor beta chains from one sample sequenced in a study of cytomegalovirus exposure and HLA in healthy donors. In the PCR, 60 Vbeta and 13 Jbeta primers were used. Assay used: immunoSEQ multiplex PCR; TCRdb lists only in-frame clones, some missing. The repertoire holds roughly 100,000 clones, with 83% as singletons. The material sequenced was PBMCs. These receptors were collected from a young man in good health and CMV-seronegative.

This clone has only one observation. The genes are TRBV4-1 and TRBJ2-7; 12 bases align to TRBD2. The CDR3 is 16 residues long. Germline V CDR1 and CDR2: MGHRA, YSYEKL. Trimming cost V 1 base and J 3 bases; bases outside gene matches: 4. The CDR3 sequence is CASSQGGLAGFYEQYF. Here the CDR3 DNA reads TGCGCCAGCAGCCAAGGGGGACTAGCGGGCTTCTACGAGCAGTACTTC.

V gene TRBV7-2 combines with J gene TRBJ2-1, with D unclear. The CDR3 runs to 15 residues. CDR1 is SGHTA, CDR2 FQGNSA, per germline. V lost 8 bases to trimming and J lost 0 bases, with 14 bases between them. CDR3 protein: CASSPDTGSYNEQFF. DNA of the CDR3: TGTGCCAGCTCCCCTGATACTGGCTCCTACAATGAGCAGTTCTTC.

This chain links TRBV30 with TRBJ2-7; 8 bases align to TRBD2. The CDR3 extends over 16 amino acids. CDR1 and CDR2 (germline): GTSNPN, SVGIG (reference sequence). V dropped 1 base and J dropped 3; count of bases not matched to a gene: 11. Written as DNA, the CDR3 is TGTGCCTGGAGTGCTCAGGAGCGGGGGACTCTCTACGAGCAGTACTTC. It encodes CAWSAQERGTLYEQYF. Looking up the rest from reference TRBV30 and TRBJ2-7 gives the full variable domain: SQTIHQWPATLVQPVGSPLSLECTVEGTSNPNLYWYRQAAGRGLQLLFYSVGIGQISSEVPQNLSASRPQDRQFILSSKKLLLSDSGFYLCAWSAQERGTLYEQYFGPGTRLTVT.

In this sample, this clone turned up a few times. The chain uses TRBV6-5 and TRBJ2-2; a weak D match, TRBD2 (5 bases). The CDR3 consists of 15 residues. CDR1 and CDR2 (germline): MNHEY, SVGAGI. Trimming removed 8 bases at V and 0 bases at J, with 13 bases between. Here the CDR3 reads CASCGRGTNTGELFF. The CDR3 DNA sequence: TGTGCCAGCTGTGGCCGGGGTACGAACACCGGGGAGCTGTTTTTT.

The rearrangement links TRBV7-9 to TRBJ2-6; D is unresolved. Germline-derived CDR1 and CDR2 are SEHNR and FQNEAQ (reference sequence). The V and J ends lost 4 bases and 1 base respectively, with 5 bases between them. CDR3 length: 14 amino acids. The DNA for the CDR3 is TGTGCCAGCAGCTCGGTGTCTGGGGCCAACGTCCTGACTTTC. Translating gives CASSSVSGANVLTF.

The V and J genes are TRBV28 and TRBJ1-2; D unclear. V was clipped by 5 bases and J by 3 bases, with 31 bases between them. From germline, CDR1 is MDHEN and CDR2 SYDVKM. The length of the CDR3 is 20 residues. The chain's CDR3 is CASSPRSFRGSAFDDYGYTF. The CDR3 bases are TGTGCCAGCAGTCCCCGGTCTTTTAGAGGGTCGGCGTTTGATGACTATGGCTACACCTTC.

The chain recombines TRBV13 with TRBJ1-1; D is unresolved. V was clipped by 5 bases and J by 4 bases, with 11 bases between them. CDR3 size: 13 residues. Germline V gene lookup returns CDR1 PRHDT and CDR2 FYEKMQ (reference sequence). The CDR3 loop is CASSATDVTEAFF. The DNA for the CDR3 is TGTGCCAGCAGCGCCACAGATGTCACTGAAGCTTTCTTT.

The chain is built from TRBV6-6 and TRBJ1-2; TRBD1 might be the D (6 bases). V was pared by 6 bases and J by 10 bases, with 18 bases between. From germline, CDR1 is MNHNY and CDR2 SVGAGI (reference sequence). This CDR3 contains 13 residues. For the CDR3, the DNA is TGTGCCAGCAGCGGACTGGGACACCCCGACTACACCTTC. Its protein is CASSGLGHPDYTF.

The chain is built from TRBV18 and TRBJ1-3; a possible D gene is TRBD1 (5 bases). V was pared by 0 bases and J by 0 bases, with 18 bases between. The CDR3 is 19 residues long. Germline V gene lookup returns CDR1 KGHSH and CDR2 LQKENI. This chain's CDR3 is CASSPPNGGGRPSGNTIYF. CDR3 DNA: TGTGCCAGCTCACCACCGAACGGGGGGGGAAGACCCTCTGGAAACACCATATATTTT.

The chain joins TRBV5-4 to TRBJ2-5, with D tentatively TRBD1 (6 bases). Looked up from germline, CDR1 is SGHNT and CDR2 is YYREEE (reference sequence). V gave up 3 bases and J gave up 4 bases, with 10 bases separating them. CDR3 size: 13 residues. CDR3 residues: CASSSQGPETQYF. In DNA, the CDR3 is TGTGCCAGCAGCTCACAGGGCCCAGAGACCCAGTACTTC. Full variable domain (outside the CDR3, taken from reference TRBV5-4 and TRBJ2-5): ETGVTQSPTHLIKTRGQQVTLRCSSQSGHNTVSWYQQALGQGPQFIFQYYREEENGRGNFPPRFSGLQFPNYSSELNVNALELDDSALYLCASSSQGPETQYFGPGTRLLVL.

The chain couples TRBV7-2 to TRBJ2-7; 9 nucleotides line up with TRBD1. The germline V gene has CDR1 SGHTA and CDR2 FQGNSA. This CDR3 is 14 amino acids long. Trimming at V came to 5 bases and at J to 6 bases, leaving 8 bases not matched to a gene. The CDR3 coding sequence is TGTGCCAGCAGCCCCGGGACAGGGTTTCTCGAGCAGTACTTC. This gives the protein CASSPGTGFLEQYF.

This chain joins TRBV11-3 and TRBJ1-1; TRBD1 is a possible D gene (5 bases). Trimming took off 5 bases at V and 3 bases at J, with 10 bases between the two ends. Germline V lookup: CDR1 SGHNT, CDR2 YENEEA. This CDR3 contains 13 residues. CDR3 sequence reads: CASSPSGYTEAFF. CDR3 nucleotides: TGTGCCAGCAGCCCCTCAGGGTACACTGAAGCTTTCTTT.

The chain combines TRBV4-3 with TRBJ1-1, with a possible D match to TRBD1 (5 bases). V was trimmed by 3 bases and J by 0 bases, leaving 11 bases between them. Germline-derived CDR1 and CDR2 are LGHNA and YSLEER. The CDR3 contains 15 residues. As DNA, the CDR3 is TGCGCCAGCAGCCACGGAGGGGCGGTGAACACTGAAGCTTTCTTT. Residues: CASSHGGAVNTEAFF.

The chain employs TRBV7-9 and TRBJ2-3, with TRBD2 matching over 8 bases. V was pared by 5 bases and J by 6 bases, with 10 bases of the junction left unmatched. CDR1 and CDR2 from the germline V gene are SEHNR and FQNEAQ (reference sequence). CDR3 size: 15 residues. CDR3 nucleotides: TGTGCCAGCAGCGCCGGACTAGCCCCGGGGGATACGCAGTATTTT. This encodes CASSAGLAPGDTQYF.

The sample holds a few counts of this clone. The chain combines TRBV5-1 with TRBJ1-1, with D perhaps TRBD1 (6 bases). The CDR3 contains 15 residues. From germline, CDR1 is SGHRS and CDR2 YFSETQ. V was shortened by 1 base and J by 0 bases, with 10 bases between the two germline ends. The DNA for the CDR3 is TGCGCCAGCAGCTTGCAGGGACACTTGAACACTGAAGCTTTCTTT. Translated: CASSLQGHLNTEAFF.

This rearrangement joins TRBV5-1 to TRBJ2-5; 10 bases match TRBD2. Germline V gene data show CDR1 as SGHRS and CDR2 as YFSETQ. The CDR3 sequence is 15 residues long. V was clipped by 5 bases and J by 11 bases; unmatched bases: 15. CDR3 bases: TGCGCCAGCAGAGGGGGATTAGCGGGAGGACTTGAGCAGTACTTC. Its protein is CASRGGLAGGLEQYF. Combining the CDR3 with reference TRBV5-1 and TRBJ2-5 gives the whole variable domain KAGVTQTPRYLIKTRGQQVTLSCSPISGHRSVSWYQQTPGQGLQFLFEYFSETQRNKGNFPGRFSGRQFSNSRSEMNVSTLELGDSALYLCASRGGLAGGLEQYFGPGTRLLVL.

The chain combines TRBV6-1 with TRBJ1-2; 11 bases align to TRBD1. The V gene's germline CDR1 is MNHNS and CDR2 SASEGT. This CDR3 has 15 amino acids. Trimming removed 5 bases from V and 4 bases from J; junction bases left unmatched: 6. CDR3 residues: CASSSGTGGPYGYTF. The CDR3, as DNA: TGTGCCAGCAGTTCGGGGACAGGGGGACCCTATGGCTACACCTTC.

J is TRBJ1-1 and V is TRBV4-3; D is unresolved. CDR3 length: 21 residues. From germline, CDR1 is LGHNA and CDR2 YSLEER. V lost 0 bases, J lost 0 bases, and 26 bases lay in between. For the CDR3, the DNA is TGCGCCAGCAGCCAAGATGGAGGGAGTTGGGTTTCAGATCGGCTGAACACTGAAGCTTTCTTT. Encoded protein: CASSQDGGSWVSDRLNTEAFF.

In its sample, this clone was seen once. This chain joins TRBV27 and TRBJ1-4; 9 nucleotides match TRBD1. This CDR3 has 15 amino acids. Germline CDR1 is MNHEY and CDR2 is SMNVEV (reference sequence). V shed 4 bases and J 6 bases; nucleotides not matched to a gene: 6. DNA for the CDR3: TGTGCCAGCAGTTCCCACAGGGGGCGCTATGAAAAACTGTTTTTT. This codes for CASSSHRGRYEKLFF.

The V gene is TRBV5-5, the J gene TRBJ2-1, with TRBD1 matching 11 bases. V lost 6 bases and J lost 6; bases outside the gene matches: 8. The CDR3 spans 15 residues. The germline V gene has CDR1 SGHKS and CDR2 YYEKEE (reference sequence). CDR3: CASTLGTGGSNEQFF. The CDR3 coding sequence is TGTGCCAGCACTCTTGGGACAGGGGGGAGCAATGAGCAGTTCTTC.

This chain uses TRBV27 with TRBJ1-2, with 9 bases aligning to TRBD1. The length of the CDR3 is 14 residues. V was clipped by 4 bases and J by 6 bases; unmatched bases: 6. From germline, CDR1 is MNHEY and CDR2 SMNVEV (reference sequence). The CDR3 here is CASSSQGAGNGYTF. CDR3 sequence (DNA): TGTGCCAGCAGTTCACAGGGGGCGGGTAATGGCTACACCTTC.

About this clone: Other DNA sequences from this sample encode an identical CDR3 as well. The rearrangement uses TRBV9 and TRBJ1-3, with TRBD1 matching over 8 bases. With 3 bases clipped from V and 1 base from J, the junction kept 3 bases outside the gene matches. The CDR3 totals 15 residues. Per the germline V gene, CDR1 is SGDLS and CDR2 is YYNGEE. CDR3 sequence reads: CASSEGQGSGNTIYF. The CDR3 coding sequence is TGTGCCAGCAGCGAAGGACAGGGATCTGGAAACACCATATATTTT.

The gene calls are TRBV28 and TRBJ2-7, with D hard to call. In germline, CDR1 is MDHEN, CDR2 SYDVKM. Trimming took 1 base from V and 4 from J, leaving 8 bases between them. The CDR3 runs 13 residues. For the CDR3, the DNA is TGTGCCAGCAGTTTATTGGCGGAGTACGAGCAGTACTTC. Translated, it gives CASSLLAEYEQYF.

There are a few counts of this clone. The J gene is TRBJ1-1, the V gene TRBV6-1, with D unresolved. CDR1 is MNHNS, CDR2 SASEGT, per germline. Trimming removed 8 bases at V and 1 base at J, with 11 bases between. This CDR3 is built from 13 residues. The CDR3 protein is CASWRLRNTEAFF. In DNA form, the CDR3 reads TGTGCCAGCTGGAGGCTGAGGAACACTGAAGCTTTCTTT.

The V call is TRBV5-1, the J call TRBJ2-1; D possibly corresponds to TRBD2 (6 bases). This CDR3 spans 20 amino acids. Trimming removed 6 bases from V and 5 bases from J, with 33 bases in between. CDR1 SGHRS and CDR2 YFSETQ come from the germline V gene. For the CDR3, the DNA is TGCGCCAGCAACAGCGGATCCTTCCGGATGGAGGGGACGCGGGACAATGAGCAGTTCTTC. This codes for CASNSGSFRMEGTRDNEQFF.

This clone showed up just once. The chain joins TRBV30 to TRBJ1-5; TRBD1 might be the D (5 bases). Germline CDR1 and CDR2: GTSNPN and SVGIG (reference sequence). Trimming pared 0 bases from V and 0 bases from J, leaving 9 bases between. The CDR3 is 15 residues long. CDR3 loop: CAWSVLGGSNQPQHF. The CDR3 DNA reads TGTGCCTGGAGTGTATTGGGGGGTAGCAATCAGCCCCAGCATTTT.

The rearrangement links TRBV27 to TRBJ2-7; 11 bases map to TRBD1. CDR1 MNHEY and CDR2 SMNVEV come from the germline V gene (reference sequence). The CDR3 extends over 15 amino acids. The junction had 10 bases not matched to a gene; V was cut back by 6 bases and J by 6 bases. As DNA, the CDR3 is TGTGCCAGCAGGATCGCCGGACAGGGGGCCTTCGAGCAGTACTTC. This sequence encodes CASRIAGQGAFEQYF.

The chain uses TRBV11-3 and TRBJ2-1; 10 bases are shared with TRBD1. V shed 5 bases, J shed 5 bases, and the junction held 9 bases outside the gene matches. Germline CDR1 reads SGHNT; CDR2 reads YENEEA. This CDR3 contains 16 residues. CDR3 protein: CASSTQTGGYNNEQFF. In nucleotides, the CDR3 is TGTGCCAGCAGCACCCAGACAGGGGGCTATAACAATGAGCAGTTCTTC.